The 16 T cell receptor beta chains below were found in one sample sequenced in a study of T cell responses to AZD1222 COVID-19 vaccine (dated by TCRdb to the early 2020s). The time point label, as the study defines it: baseline before first vaccination. Library generation was performed with the immunoSEQ multiplex PCR assay. TCRdb limited this immuneACCESS table to in-frame rearrangements with V and J called. A share of clones is missing; checked studies link under half to unresolved V genes, and the rest is unexplained. For this sample the table gives fewer than 90,000 clones, of which roughly 90% were detected only once. The ten most abundant clones make up roughly a tenth of the sample. The specimen comprised peripheral blood, sampled on day 0 of AZD1222 vaccination. These TCRs come from an adult in good health.

The V and J genes are TRBV18 and TRBJ2-1, with TRBD2 matching 10 bases. The germline V gene encodes CDR1 KGHSH and CDR2 LQKENI. J gave up 9 bases and V 0 bases, and 8 bases lay outside the gene matches. The CDR3 is 16 amino acids. The CDR3 nucleotides read TGTGCCAGCTCACCACCTAGCGGGAGGTCGGCGCGTGAGCAGTTCTTC. Its protein is CASSPPSGRSAREQFF.

The V and J genes are TRBV19 and TRBJ2-7; the D is unclear. Trimming took off 5 bases at V and 2 bases at J, with 10 bases between the two ends. Germline V gives CDR1 LNHDA, CDR2 SQIVND (reference sequence). The CDR3 spans 13 residues. In DNA, the CDR3 is TGTGCCAGTAGTTCAGGTCCACCCTACGAGCAGTACGTC. This gives the protein CASSSGPPYEQYV.

The chain's CDR3 is CASSPPSGGLGNEQFF. DNA for the CDR3: TGTGCCAGCTCACCACCGTCGGGGGGGCTGGGCAATGAGCAGTTCTTC. The chain is built from TRBV18 and TRBJ2-1, with 8 positions matching TRBD2. The CDR3 has 16 amino acids. V lost 0 bases, J lost 6 bases, and 7 bases stayed unmatched. Germline V gives CDR1 KGHSH, CDR2 LQKENI.

V gene TRBV5-8 combines with J gene TRBJ2-3; 8 positions match TRBD2. Germline V lookup: CDR1 SGHTS, CDR2 YDEGEE. The CDR3 is 16 residues long. With V trimmed by 0 bases and J by 2 bases, 5 bases remained unmatched. This CDR3 is CASSLGVSGITDTQYF. DNA of the CDR3: TGTGCCAGCAGCTTGGGGGTTAGCGGGATCACAGATACGCAGTATTTT.

The J gene is TRBJ2-2, the V gene TRBV10-2; the match to TRBD1 covers 11 bases. V shed 4 bases and J 3 bases; nucleotides not matched to a gene: 7. CDR1 and CDR2 (germline): WSHSY, SAAADI. There are 17 residues in the CDR3. The CDR3 sequence is CASSVPRTGGDTGELFF. Written as DNA, the CDR3 is TGCGCCAGCAGTGTCCCTCGGACAGGGGGCGACACCGGGGAGCTGTTTTTT.

V gene TRBV3-1 (or the pseudogene TRBV3-2) combines with J gene TRBJ1-6; 8 bases are a match to TRBD1. This CDR3 has 14 residues. V lost 1 base to trimming and J lost 11 bases; unmatched junction nucleotides: 4. Per the germline V gene, CDR1 is LGHDT and CDR2 is YNNKEL (reference sequence). The chain's CDR3 is CASSQGARGPPLHF. CDR3 coding DNA: TGTGCCAGCAGCCAAGGGGCCAGGGGGCCACCCCTCCACTTT.

In this sample, this clone turned up once. The CDR3 DNA reads as TGTGCCAGCTCACCTGCCGGGACCAAAGAGACCCAGTACTTC. This encodes CASSPAGTKETQYF. The chain uses TRBV18 and TRBJ2-5; D is perhaps TRBD1 or TRBD2 (5 bases each). The CDR3 loop spans 14 amino acids. The V gene lost 3 bases and the J gene lost 3 bases, with 11 bases spanning the gap. The germline gives CDR1 KGHSH, CDR2 LQKENI.

The chain recombines TRBV3-1 (or the pseudogene TRBV3-2) with TRBJ2-3, with no clear D. Between the trimmed V and J ends, which lost 5 bases and 6 bases, there was a span of 9 bases. The length of the CDR3 is 12 residues. CDR1 and CDR2 (germline): LGHDT, YNNKEL (reference sequence). CDR3 amino acids: CASSENGDTQYF. The CDR3 coding sequence is TGTGCCAGCAGCGAAAATGGTGATACGCAGTATTTT.

The V call is TRBV6-5, the J call TRBJ1-5; TRBD1 aligns across 8 bases. This CDR3 contains 15 residues. Germline V gene lookup returns CDR1 MNHEY and CDR2 SVGAGI. V shed 4 bases and J 3 bases; nucleotides not matched to a gene: 5. The CDR3 nucleotides read TGTGCCAGCAGTTTCACAGGGGGGTCCAATCAGCCCCAGCATTTT. It codes for CASSFTGGSNQPQHF.

This clone was recorded once. This chain connects TRBV29-1 to TRBJ2-5; D is ambiguous. The CDR3 is made up of 12 amino acids. Trimming cost V 4 bases and J 7 bases, with 13 bases left between them. CDR1 is SQVTM and CDR2 is ANQGSEA in the germline V gene. This chain's CDR3 is CSVVGFVRTQYF. The CDR3 DNA reads TGCAGCGTTGTAGGCTTTGTGAGGACCCAGTACTTC. The variable domain in full, completed from reference TRBV29-1 and TRBJ2-5, reads SAVISQKPSRDICQRGTSLTIQCQVDSQVTMMFWYRQQPGQSLTLIATANQGSEATYESGFVIDKFPISRPNLTFSTLTVSNMSPEDSSIYLCSVVGFVRTQYFGPGTRLLVL.

The V call is TRBV27, the J call TRBJ1-5, with D possibly being TRBD1 (6 bases). V gave up 0 bases and J gave up 5 bases, with 14 bases separating them. Germline CDR1 reads MNHEY; CDR2 reads SMNVEV (reference sequence). CDR3 length: 16 residues. CDR3 DNA: TGTGCCAGCAGTTTATCGAACAACAGGGTCGATCAGCCCCAGCATTTT. Translation gives CASSLSNNRVDQPQHF.

The rearrangement uses TRBV2 and TRBJ2-2, with a tentative D call TRBD2 (6 bases). V lost 2 bases and J lost 11, with 12 bases in between. The CDR3 contains 13 residues. The germline V gene encodes CDR1 SNHLY and CDR2 FYNNEI. CDR3 in amino acids: CASSEISAGELFF. The CDR3 nucleotides are TGTGCCAGCAGTGAAATTTCGGCGGGAGAGCTGTTTTTT.

The V and J genes are TRBV4-1 and TRBJ1-1, with a weak D call TRBD1 (6 bases). The CDR3 consists of 12 residues. Looked up from germline, CDR1 is MGHRA and CDR2 is YSYEKL. V gave up 0 bases and J gave up 11 bases, with 10 bases separating them. CDR3 bases: TGCGCCAGCAGCCAAGACGGGACATCGGCTTTCTTT. This translates into CASSQDGTSAFF.

The CDR3 coding sequence is TGTGCCAGCAGCCCACCGGGACTAGGGAATGAGCAGTTCTTC. Encoded protein: CASSPPGLGNEQFF. J is TRBJ2-1 and V is TRBV6-6, with 8 bases aligning to TRBD2. This CDR3 has 14 amino acids. Trimming at V came to 6 bases and at J to 7 bases, leaving 8 bases not matched to a gene. Per germline, CDR1 MNHNY and CDR2 SVGAGI (reference sequence).

The chain uses TRBV4-2 and TRBJ2-2; 11 bases are a match to TRBD2. J lost 7 bases, V lost 5 bases, and 12 bases had no gene match. Germline values: CDR1 LGHNA, CDR2 YNFKEQ. The CDR3 covers 17 residues. The CDR3 protein is CASSGLAGGPRGGELFF. CDR3 DNA sequence: TGTGCCAGCAGCGGGCTAGCGGGGGGCCCGAGGGGCGGGGAGCTGTTTTTT.

This clone was observed a single time. The chain recombines TRBV10-3 with TRBJ1-5; 9 positions agree with TRBD1. Germline V gene sequence: CDR1 ENHRY, CDR2 SYGVKD. This CDR3 is 15 amino acids long. With V trimmed by 2 bases and J by 6 bases, 5 bases remained unmatched. CDR3 nucleotide sequence: TGTGCCATCAGTGAGACAGGGGGCGCGGGTCAGCCCCAGCATTTT. It specifies CAISETGGAGQPQHF.